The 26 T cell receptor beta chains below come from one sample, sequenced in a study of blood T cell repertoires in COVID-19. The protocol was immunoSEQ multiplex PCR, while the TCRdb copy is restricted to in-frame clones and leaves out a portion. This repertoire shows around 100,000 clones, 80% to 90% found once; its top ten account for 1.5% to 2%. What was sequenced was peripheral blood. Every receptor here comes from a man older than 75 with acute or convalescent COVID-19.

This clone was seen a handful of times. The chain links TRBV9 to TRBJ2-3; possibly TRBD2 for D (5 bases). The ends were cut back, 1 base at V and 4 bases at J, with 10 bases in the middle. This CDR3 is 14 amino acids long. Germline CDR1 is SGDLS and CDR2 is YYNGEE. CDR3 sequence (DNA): TGTGCCAGCAGCGTAAAGGCTAGCCCAGATACGCAGTATTTT. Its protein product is CASSVKASPDTQYF.

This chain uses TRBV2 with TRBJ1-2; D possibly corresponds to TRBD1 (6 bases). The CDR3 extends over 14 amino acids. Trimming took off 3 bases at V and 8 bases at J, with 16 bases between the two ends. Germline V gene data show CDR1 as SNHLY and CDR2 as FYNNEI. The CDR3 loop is CASSDTGGSGGYTF. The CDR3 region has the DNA TGTGCCAGCAGTGATACGGGGGGCAGCGGCGGCTACACCTTC. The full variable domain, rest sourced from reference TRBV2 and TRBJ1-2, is EPEVTQTPSHQVTQMGQEVILRCVPISNHLYFYWYRQILGQKVEFLVSFYNNEISEKSEIFDDQFSVERPDGSNFTLKIRSTKLEDSAMYFCASSDTGGSGGYTFGSGTRLTVV.

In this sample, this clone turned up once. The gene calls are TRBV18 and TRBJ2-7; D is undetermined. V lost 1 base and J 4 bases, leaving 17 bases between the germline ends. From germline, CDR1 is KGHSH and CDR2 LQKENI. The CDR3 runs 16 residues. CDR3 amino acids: CASSPLVGSPVYEQYF. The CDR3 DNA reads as TGTGCCAGCTCACCACTGGTGGGCAGTCCCGTTTACGAGCAGTACTTC.

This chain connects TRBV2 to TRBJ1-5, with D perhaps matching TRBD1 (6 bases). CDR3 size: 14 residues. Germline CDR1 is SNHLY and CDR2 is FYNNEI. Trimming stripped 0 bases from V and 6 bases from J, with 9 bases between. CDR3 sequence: CASSEAMGAQPQHF. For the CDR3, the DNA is TGTGCCAGCAGTGAAGCGATGGGGGCTCAGCCCCAGCATTTT. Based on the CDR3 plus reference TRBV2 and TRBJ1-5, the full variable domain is EPEVTQTPSHQVTQMGQEVILRCVPISNHLYFYWYRQILGQKVEFLVSFYNNEISEKSEIFDDQFSVERPDGSNFTLKIRSTKLEDSAMYFCASSEAMGAQPQHFGDGTRLSIL.

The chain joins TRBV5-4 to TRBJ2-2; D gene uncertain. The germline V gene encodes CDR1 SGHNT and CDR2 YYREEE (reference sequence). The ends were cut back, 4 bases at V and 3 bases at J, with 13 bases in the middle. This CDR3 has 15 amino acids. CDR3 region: CASSPQLADTGELFF. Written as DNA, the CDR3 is TGTGCCAGCAGCCCCCAGTTAGCCGACACCGGGGAGCTGTTTTTT.

In DNA form, the CDR3 reads TGTGCCAGCAGCCAAGAAGGAGTTGTGAACACTGAAGCTTTCTTT. This sequence encodes CASSQEGVVNTEAFF. This chain links TRBV3-1 (or the pseudogene TRBV3-2) with TRBJ1-1; D unresolved. Trimming pared 0 bases from V and 0 bases from J, leaving 8 bases between. Germline loops: CDR1 LGHDT, CDR2 YNNKEL (reference sequence). The CDR3 runs to 15 residues.

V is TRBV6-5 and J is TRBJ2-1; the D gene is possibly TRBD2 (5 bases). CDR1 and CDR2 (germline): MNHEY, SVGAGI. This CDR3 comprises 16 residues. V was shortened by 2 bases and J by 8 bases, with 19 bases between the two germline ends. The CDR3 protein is CASSYKDFIGSDEQFF. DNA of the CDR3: TGTGCCAGCAGTTACAAGGACTTTATTGGAAGCGATGAGCAGTTCTTC.

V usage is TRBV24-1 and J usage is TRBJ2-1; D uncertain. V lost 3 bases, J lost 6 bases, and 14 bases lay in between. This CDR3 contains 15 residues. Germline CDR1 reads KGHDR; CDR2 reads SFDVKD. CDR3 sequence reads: CATSDRQRPPNEQFF. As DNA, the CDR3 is TGTGCCACCAGTGATAGGCAGAGGCCCCCCAATGAGCAGTTCTTC.

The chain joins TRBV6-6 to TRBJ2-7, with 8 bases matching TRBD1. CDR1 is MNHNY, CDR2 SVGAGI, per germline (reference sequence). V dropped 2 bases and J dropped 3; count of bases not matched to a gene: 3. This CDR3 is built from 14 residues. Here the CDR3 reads CASSYRTGNYEQYF. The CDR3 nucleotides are TGTGCCAGCAGTTACCGGACAGGGAACTACGAGCAGTACTTC.

The CDR3 here is CASSYKGVRQQDTQYF. CDR3 DNA sequence: TGTGCCAGCAGTTACAAGGGGGTCAGGCAGCAAGATACGCAGTATTTT. The chain has TRBV6-2 or TRBV6-3 and TRBJ2-3, with a weak D call TRBD1 (6 bases). The CDR3 runs 16 residues. The ends were cut back, 2 bases at V and 5 bases at J, with 17 bases in the middle. Per germline, CDR1 MNHEY and CDR2 SVGEGT.

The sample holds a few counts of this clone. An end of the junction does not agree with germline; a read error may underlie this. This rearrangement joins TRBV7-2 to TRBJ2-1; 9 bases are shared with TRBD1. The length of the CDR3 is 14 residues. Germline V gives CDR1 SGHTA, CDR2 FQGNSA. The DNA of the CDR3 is TGTGCCAGCAGTTTAGGGACAGGGTGGAATGAGCAGTTCTTC. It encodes CASSLGTGWNEQFF.

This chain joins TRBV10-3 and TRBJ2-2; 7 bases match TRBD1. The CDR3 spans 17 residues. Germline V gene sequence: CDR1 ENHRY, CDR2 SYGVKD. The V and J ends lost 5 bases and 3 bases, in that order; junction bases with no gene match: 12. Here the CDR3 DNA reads TGTGCCATCAGTTCATCGACAGGGTTTTTTGACACCGGGGAGCTGTTTTTT. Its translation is CAISSSTGFFDTGELFF.

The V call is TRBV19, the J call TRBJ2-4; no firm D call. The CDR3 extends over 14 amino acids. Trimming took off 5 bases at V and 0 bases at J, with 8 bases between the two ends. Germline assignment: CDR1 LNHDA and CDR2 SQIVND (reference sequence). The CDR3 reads CASSLSGAKNIQYF. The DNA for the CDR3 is TGTGCCAGTAGTCTCTCGGGAGCCAAAAACATTCAGTACTTC.

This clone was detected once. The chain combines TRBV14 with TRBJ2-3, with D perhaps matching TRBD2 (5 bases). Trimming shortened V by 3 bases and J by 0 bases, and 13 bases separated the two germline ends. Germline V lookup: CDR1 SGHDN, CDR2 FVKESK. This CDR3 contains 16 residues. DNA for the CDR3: TGTGCCAGCAGCCATTGGGCGGGCGGAAGCACAGATACGCAGTATTTT. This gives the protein CASSHWAGGSTDTQYF.

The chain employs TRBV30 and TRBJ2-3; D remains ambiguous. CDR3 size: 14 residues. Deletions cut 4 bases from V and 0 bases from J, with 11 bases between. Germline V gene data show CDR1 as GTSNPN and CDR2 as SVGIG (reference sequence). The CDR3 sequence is CAWTADSSTDTQYF. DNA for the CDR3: TGTGCCTGGACGGCGGATTCTAGCACAGATACGCAGTATTTT.

The CDR3 DNA sequence: TGTGCCAGCAGTTACTCCTCTAGCGGGGAGCAGTTCTTC. Amino acids: CASSYSSSGEQFF. The V call is TRBV6-5, the J call TRBJ2-1; 8 bases map to TRBD2. Germline CDR1 MNHEY, CDR2 SVGAGI. The V gene end was trimmed by 0 bases and the J gene end by 10 bases; junction bases not matched to a gene: 2. The CDR3 consists of 13 residues.

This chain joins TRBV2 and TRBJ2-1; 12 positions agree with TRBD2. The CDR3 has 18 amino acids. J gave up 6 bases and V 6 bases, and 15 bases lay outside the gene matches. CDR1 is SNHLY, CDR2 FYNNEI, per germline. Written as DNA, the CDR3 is TGTGCCAGCAGGAACCTAGCGGGAGGGCCATCCCCGGCCAATGAGCAGTTCTTC. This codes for CASRNLAGGPSPANEQFF. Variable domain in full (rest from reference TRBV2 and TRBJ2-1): EPEVTQTPSHQVTQMGQEVILRCVPISNHLYFYWYRQILGQKVEFLVSFYNNEISEKSEIFDDQFSVERPDGSNFTLKIRSTKLEDSAMYFCASRNLAGGPSPANEQFFGPGTRLTVL.

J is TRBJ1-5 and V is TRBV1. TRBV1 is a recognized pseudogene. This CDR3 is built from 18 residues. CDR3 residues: CTSSQPRRDPGSNQPQHF. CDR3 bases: TGCACCAGCAGCCAACCGCGACGAGACCCGGGAAGCAATCAGCCCCAGCATTTT.

CDR3 bases: TGTGCCAGCAGTGAAGAGGGGACAGGCAGCAACACCATATATTTT. This sequence encodes CASSEEGTGSNTIYF. The chain carries TRBV6-1 and TRBJ1-3; 8 positions agree with TRBD1. CDR1 is MNHNS and CDR2 is SASEGT in the germline V gene. J lost 7 bases, V lost 1 base, and 6 bases had no gene match. CDR3 length: 15 amino acids.

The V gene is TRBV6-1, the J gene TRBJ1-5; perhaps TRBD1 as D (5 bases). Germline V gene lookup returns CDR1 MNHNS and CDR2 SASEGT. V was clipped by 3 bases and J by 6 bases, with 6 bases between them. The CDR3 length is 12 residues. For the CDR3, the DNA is TGTGCCAGCAGTGACGGGGGTCAGCCCCAGCATTTT. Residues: CASSDGGQPQHF.

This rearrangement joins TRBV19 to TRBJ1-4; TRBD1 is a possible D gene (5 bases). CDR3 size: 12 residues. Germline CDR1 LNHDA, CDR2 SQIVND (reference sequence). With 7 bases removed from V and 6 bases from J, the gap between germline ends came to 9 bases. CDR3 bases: TGTGCCAGTACGGGGGGACATGAAAAACTGTTTTTT. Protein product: CASTGGHEKLFF.

CDR3 sequence reads: CASSPRDRALVYGNTIYF. The CDR3 DNA is TGTGCCAGCAGCCCCCGGGACAGGGCCTTAGTCTATGGAAACACCATATATTTT. The chain joins TRBV9 to TRBJ1-3; 9 nucleotides agree with TRBD1. The CDR3 consists of 18 residues. V gave up 4 bases and J gave up 3 bases; unmatched junction bases: 14. Germline V gives CDR1 SGDLS, CDR2 YYNGEE.

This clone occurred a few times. CDR3 DNA: TGTGCCAGCAGCTTAGGGGCAGAACCCTACGAGCAGTACTTC. Amino acid sequence: CASSLGAEPYEQYF. The chain joins TRBV7-2 to TRBJ2-7; D unclear. V shed 1 base and J shed 2 bases, with 9 bases lying between them. The CDR3 has 14 amino acids. Germline V gives CDR1 SGHTA, CDR2 FQGNSA.

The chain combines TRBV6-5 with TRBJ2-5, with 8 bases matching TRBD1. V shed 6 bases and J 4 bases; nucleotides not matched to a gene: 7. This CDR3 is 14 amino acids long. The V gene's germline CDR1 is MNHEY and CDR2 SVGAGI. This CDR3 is CASRPGGRTETQYF. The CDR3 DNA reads TGTGCCAGCAGGCCAGGGGGCCGCACAGAGACCCAGTACTTC.

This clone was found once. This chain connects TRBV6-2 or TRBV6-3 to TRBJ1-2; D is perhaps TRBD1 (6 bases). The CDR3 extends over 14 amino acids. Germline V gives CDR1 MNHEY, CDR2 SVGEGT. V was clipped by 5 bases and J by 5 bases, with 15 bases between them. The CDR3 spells CASSRDGTSYGYTF. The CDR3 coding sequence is TGTGCCAGCAGTCGAGACGGGACAAGTTATGGCTACACCTTC.

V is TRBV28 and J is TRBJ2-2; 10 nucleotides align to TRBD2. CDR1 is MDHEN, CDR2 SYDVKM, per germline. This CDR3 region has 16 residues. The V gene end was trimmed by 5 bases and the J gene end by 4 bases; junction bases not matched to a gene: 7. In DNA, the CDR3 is TGTGCCAGCAGTCCGCTAGCGGGAGTGGGCACCGGGGAGCTGTTTTTT. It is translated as CASSPLAGVGTGELFF.